The rows below give T cell receptor beta chains drawn from one sample of a study of cytomegalovirus exposure and HLA in healthy donors. The repertoire was sequenced with immunoSEQ multiplex PCR; TCRdb's copy has only in-frame clones and lacks some. The table lists approximately 97,000 clones, roughly three fifths of them singletons. Sequencing was carried out using PBMCs. Every receptor here comes from a human donor in good health. The CDR3 runs from the conserved cysteine through the conserved F or W. Fields, in order: V gene, D gene, clone size, J gene, CDR3 DNA, CDR3 protein. A D gene is named only where the DNA matches it firmly. Clone size is stated in some rows and not others, as once, few, many or a class when expanded.

TRBV19	.	.	TRBJ1-5	TGTGCCAGTACCCCGGACAGCTATAGCAATCAGCCCCAGCATTTT	CASTPDSYSNQPQHF
TRBV7-3	.	.	TRBJ1-2	TGTGCCAGCAGCTTAACCGCGGGGGCCGGCTATGGCTACACCTTC	CASSLTAGAGYGYTF
TRBV19	.	.	TRBJ2-3	TGTGCCAGTACTGGACTGGGAAGCACAGATACGCAGTATTTT	CASTGLGSTDTQYF
TRBV6-6	.	.	TRBJ2-7	TGTGCCAGCAGTTACCCCGCCAGAAGCTCCTACGAGCAGTACTTC	CASSYPARSSYEQYF
TRBV5-4	TRBD2	.	TRBJ2-3	TGTGCCAGCAGCCTAGGGACTAGCTACACAGATACGCAGTATTTT	CASSLGTSYTDTQYF
TRBV2	.	.	TRBJ2-5	TGTGCCAGCAGTGAAGACAGGATCCAAGAGACCCAGTACTTC	CASSEDRIQETQYF
TRBV5-1	TRBD2	.	TRBJ2-2	TGCGCCAGCAGTATAAGGGGAGGGGACACCGGGGAGCTGTTTTTT	CASSIRGGDTGELFF
TRBV21-1	.	once	TRBJ2-1	TGTGCCAGCAGCAATCTAGCGGGAGGGCCCGGGGGGCAGTTCTTC	CASSNLAGGPGGQFF
TRBV4-2	TRBD2	.	TRBJ2-3	TGTGCCAGCAGCCAATTCGTACTAGCGGGGGGGGACACAGATACGCAGTATTTT	CASSQFVLAGGDTDTQYF
TRBV5-1	.	few	TRBJ1-1	TGCGCCAGCAGCTTGGGGGCAGGGCCCACTGAAGCTTTCTTT	CASSLGAGPTEAFF
TRBV27	TRBD2	.	TRBJ2-7	TGTGCCAGCAGTTTATCGACTAGCGGGAGCACCGAGCAGTACTTC	CASSLSTSGSTEQYF
TRBV4-2	TRBD1	.	TRBJ2-7	TGTGCCAGCAGCCAAGGGACAGGGGTTACCTACGAGCAGTACTTC	CASSQGTGVTYEQYF
TRBV5-1	TRBD2	few	TRBJ2-7	TGCGCCAGCAGCCTCATCGGGAGGGGGGACGAGCAGTACTTC	CASSLIGRGDEQYF
TRBV29-1	.	.	TRBJ1-1	TGCAGCGTTCTGCCTCTTTACAGCCCTGAAGCTTTCTTT	CSVLPLYSPEAFF
TRBV29-1	TRBD2	.	TRBJ2-1	TGCAGCGTCAACCGCGGGAGGTCTGAGCAGTTCTTC	CSVNRGRSEQFF
TRBV28	.	.	TRBJ1-4	TGTGCCAGCAGTTTCCGAATTAACAGGCCTCAAAATGAAAAACTGTTTTTT	CASSFRINRPQNEKLFF
TRBV9	TRBD1	.	TRBJ2-3	TGTGCCAGCAGCGTCGTAGGGCAGGGGGCCTCAGATACGCAGTATTTT	CASSVVGQGASDTQYF
TRBV25-1	TRBD2	few	TRBJ2-7	TGTGCCAGCAGTGATACTAGCGGGAGCTCCTACGAGCAGTACTTC	CASSDTSGSSYEQYF
TRBV28	.	.	TRBJ2-7	TGTGCCAGCAGTCTCCGCAGGGGGGCGACCTACGAGCAGTACTTC	CASSLRRGATYEQYF
TRBV4-1	.	.	TRBJ1-5	TGCGCCAGCAGCCAAGATCAGTGGGACATTTATAGCAATCAGCCCCAGCATTTT	CASSQDQWDIYSNQPQHF
TRBV5-1	.	few	TRBJ1-2	TGCGCCAGCAACTTGGGGTCAGAAAACTATGGCTACACCTTC	CASNLGSENYGYTF
TRBV18	.	.	TRBJ2-3	TGTGCCAGCTCACCGGGGGCCGCCACAGATACGCAGTATTTT	CASSPGAATDTQYF
TRBV7-3	TRBD1	.	TRBJ2-7	TGTGCCAGCAGCCACAGGGGGGTCTACGAGCAGTACTTC	CASSHRGVYEQYF
TRBV6-1	.	many	TRBJ1-4	TGTGCCAGCAGTGAACGGGAAACAACTAATGAAAAACTGTTTTTT	CASSERETTNEKLFF
TRBV4-1	.	.	TRBJ2-1	TGCGCCAGCAGCCAAGATGGAAAGGGAGTGGATGAGCAGTTCTTC	CASSQDGKGVDEQFF
TRBV7-8	.	.	TRBJ2-7	TGTGCCAGCAGCCCCACGTCGGTTGTCGGCTACGAGCAGTACTTC	CASSPTSVVGYEQYF
TRBV11-3	.	.	TRBJ1-1	TGTGCCAGCAGCTTAAGAGGAGGCAACACTGAAGCTTTCTTT	CASSLRGGNTEAFF
TRBV19	.	few	TRBJ1-1	TGTGCCAGTAGTATCAGGGGTGGGCTTGAAGCTTTCTTT	CASSIRGGLEAFF
TRBV28	TRBD2	.	TRBJ2-1	TGTGCCAGCAGGACAGCGGGAGGTGCAAGTAATGAGCAGTTCTTC	CASRTAGGASNEQFF
TRBV7-9	.	.	TRBJ1-1	TGTGCCAGCAGCCCTGGGGGGGGTGGCACTGAAGCTTTCTTT	CASSPGGGGTEAFF
TRBV28	.	.	TRBJ1-2	TGTGCCAGCACCGTGACAAGGGGCGTCGGAGGCTACACCTTC	CASTVTRGVGGYTF
TRBV5-4	.	.	TRBJ2-1	TGTGCCAGCAGCTTCGGGGTTAGCTCCTACAATGAGCAGTTCTTC	CASSFGVSSYNEQFF
TRBV7-9	.	few	TRBJ2-7	TGTGCCAGCAGCTTAGGAGGGTCCCTCTACGAGCAGTACTTC	CASSLGGSLYEQYF
TRBV6-5	TRBD2	.	TRBJ2-7	TGTGCCAGCAGTTACGGGACTAGCGGGGAATACGAGCAGTACTTC	CASSYGTSGEYEQYF
TRBV27	TRBD1	.	TRBJ1-1	TGTGCCAGCAGTTCGTCCCGGGACAGGGTTGGAGCTTTCTTT	CASSSSRDRVGAFF
TRBV28	TRBD1	.	TRBJ2-1	TGTGCCAGCAGGACAGGGGGCGCCTACAATGAGCAGTTCTTC	CASRTGGAYNEQFF
TRBV11-2	TRBD1	.	TRBJ2-7	TGTGCCAGCAGCGCCCGGGACAGGGGATCCTACGAGCAGTACTTC	CASSARDRGSYEQYF
TRBV7-8	TRBD1	few	TRBJ1-5	TGTGCCAGCAGCCCTACACCTGGACAGGTTAATCAGCCCCAGCATTTT	CASSPTPGQVNQPQHF
TRBV28	TRBD2	.	TRBJ2-1	TGTGCCAGCAGTTTACCTAGCGGGGCGTACAATGAGCAGTTCTTC	CASSLPSGAYNEQFF
TRBV5-1	TRBD1	.	TRBJ2-5	TGCGCCAGCAGCTATCGGACAGGTGGACAAGAGACCCAGTACTTC	CASSYRTGGQETQYF
TRBV6-1	TRBD1	.	TRBJ1-1	TGTGCCAGCAGTGTGGACAGGGGGCGGAACACTGAAGCTTTCTTT	CASSVDRGRNTEAFF
TRBV29-1	TRBD2	.	TRBJ2-2	TGCAGCGTCAACCGAGCGGGGGGGTCCGGGGAGCTGTTTTTT	CSVNRAGGSGELFF
TRBV2	.	few	TRBJ2-7	TGTGCCAGCCAAGGACCCCGGGGGAACCACTACGAGCAGTACTTC	CASQGPRGNHYEQYF
TRBV7-9	TRBD2	.	TRBJ2-1	TGTGCCAGCAGCCCAATAGCGGGAGGGCTGTTCTTC	CASSPIAGGLFF
TRBV2	.	few	TRBJ1-2	TGTGCCAGCAGGGGCCGGGGGTACTATGGCTACACCTTC	CASRGRGYYGYTF
TRBV19	TRBD1	.	TRBJ1-1	TGTGCCAGTAGTTTGCCAGGGGGCGCAGATAGCACTGAAGCTTTCTTT	CASSLPGGADSTEAFF
TRBV9	TRBD2	few	TRBJ2-1	TGTGCCAGCAGCGCCCGCGGGGGGGGGTCCAACAATGAGCAGTTCTTC	CASSARGGGSNNEQFF
TRBV28	TRBD1	.	TRBJ2-7	TGTGCCAGCAGTTTCCGCGGGACAGGGGGCTACGAGCAGTACTTC	CASSFRGTGGYEQYF
TRBV7-2	.	.	TRBJ2-7	TGTGCCAGCAGCTTAGTATACGGTACTTACGAGCAGTACTTC	CASSLVYGTYEQYF
TRBV5-1	.	.	TRBJ2-3	TGCGCCAGCAGCTTGGAACACAGCACAGATACGCAGTATTTT	CASSLEHSTDTQYF